These 32 T cell receptor beta chains were all obtained from the same sample, sequenced in a study of blood T cell repertoires in COVID-19. Using immunoSEQ multiplex PCR, the repertoire was profiled, and TCRdb retains in-frame clones only, with some absent. This sample has over 150,000 clones, with roughly 87% found just once. Material for sequencing was PBMCs or T cells enriched from blood (not recorded which). The receptors shown here come from a woman in her fifties or sixties who had recovered from COVID-19.

V usage is TRBV9 and J usage is TRBJ2-2; 7 bases are a match to TRBD1. In germline, CDR1 is SGDLS, CDR2 YYNGEE. Trimming cost V 4 bases and J 4 bases; bases outside gene matches: 13. This CDR3 has 17 residues. This CDR3 is CASSPTEGALRTGELFF. The DNA for the CDR3 is TGTGCCAGCAGCCCAACAGAGGGGGCGCTCCGCACCGGGGAGCTGTTTTTT.

The gene calls are TRBV27 and TRBJ1-1; D call uncertain. This CDR3 has 17 residues. Between the trimmed V and J ends, which lost 0 bases and 1 base, there was a span of 15 bases. CDR1 is MNHEY, CDR2 SMNVEV, per germline (reference sequence). As DNA, the CDR3 is TGTGCCAGCAGTTTATCGGGCACCTGGGCTACGAACACTGAAGCTTTCTTT. Translating gives CASSLSGTWATNTEAFF.

The chain combines TRBV10-1 with TRBJ1-4; 7 positions match TRBD1. The germline gives CDR1 WNHNN, CDR2 SYGVQD (reference sequence). The length of the CDR3 is 13 residues. The J segment lost 8 bases and the V segment lost 6 bases, leaving 6 bases of the junction unmatched. The CDR3 sequence is CASRPGQIEKLFF. The CDR3 nucleotides read TGCGCCAGCAGGCCGGGACAGATAGAAAAACTGTTTTTT.

The V and J genes are TRBV15 and TRBJ2-2; D is perhaps TRBD2 (6 bases). The germline gives CDR1 LNHNV, CDR2 YYDKDF (reference sequence). This CDR3 comprises 15 residues. The V end lost 1 base, the J end lost 6 bases, and 12 bases lay between the germline ends. The chain's CDR3 is CATSRGDGRPGELFF. CDR3 coding DNA: TGTGCCACCAGCAGAGGAGACGGGAGACCCGGGGAGCTGTTTTTT.

The J gene is TRBJ1-4, the V gene TRBV2; D is unresolved. This CDR3 contains 13 residues. The V gene's germline CDR1 is SNHLY and CDR2 FYNNEI. Trimming stripped 10 bases from V and 4 bases from J, with 13 bases between. CDR3 protein: CATERRFNEKLFF. CDR3 sequence (DNA): TGTGCCACTGAACGGAGGTTTAATGAAAAACTGTTTTTT.

The chain carries TRBV11-2 and TRBJ2-7, with 12 bases identical to TRBD1. The CDR3 is made up of 15 amino acids. In germline, CDR1 is SGHAT, CDR2 FQNNGV. J was trimmed by 5 bases and V by 7 bases; bases with no gene match: 9. CDR3 DNA sequence: TGTGCCAGCACCCTCCCGGGACAGGGGGCCCACGAGCAGTACTTC. Translating gives CASTLPGQGAHEQYF.

This sequence joins TRBV30 and TRBJ1-6, with a possible D match to TRBD1 (6 bases). From germline, CDR1 is GTSNPN and CDR2 SVGIG (reference sequence). Trimming removed 1 base at V and 2 bases at J, with 9 bases between. The CDR3 contains 15 residues. As DNA, the CDR3 is TGTGCCTGGAGTGATGGACAGCCCTATAATTCACCCCTCCACTTT. Its translation: CAWSDGQPYNSPLHF.

V gene TRBV28 combines with J gene TRBJ2-5, with D perhaps TRBD1 (7 bases). V gave up 4 bases and J gave up 5 bases, with 8 bases separating them. The germline CDR1 and CDR2 sequences are MDHEN and SYDVKM. This CDR3 has 12 amino acids. CDR3 protein: CASSSGGETQYF. For the CDR3, the DNA is TGTGCCAGCAGTTCAGGGGGGGAGACCCAGTACTTC.

The chain has TRBV27 and TRBJ2-1; no clear D gene. The V end lost 4 bases, the J end lost 4 bases, and 20 bases lay between the germline ends. Germline V lookup: CDR1 MNHEY, CDR2 SMNVEV (reference sequence). The CDR3 runs 17 residues. The CDR3 is CASSSSSLLPRYNEQFF. The CDR3 region has the DNA TGTGCCAGCAGTTCCTCCTCCTTATTACCTAGGTACAATGAGCAGTTCTTC.

V is TRBV20-1 and J is TRBJ2-7, with 7 positions matching TRBD1. The CDR3 has 11 amino acids. After removal of 6 bases from V and 6 bases from J, the junction contained 5 bases not matched to a gene. Germline V lookup: CDR1 DFQATT, CDR2 SNEGSKA (reference sequence). The CDR3 bases are TGCAGTGCCGACAGGGTTTCCGAGCAGTACTTC. Its protein product is CSADRVSEQYF.

J is TRBJ2-7 and V is TRBV4-1, with a weak D call TRBD2 (6 bases). Per germline, CDR1 MGHRA and CDR2 YSYEKL. Trimming took off 1 base at V and 2 bases at J, with 9 bases between the two ends. The CDR3 loop spans 14 amino acids. In DNA form, the CDR3 reads TGCGCCAGCAGCCAAGCACTAGCCCCCTACGAGCAGTACTTC. This encodes CASSQALAPYEQYF.

This clone was found a few times. The J gene is TRBJ2-7, the V gene TRBV7-9; TRBD2 aligns across 13 bases. The germline V gene has CDR1 SEHNR and CDR2 FQNEAQ (reference sequence). The CDR3 sequence is 16 residues long. After removal of 2 bases from V and 7 bases from J, the junction contained 8 bases not matched to a gene. Here the CDR3 reads CASSLSQGTSGKEQYF. DNA for the CDR3: TGTGCCAGCAGCTTAAGCCAAGGGACTAGCGGGAAAGAGCAGTACTTC.

The chain joins TRBV11-2 to TRBJ1-2, with D perhaps TRBD1 (6 bases). Trimming pared 1 base from V and 2 bases from J, leaving 11 bases between. CDR1 is SGHAT, CDR2 FQNNGV, per germline. The CDR3 is made up of 15 amino acids. CDR3 DNA sequence: TGTGCCAGCAGCTTAGTGGGGGCCAGAAACTATGGCTACACCTTC. Amino acid sequence: CASSLVGARNYGYTF.

This chain links TRBV11-3 with TRBJ1-6; D unclear. The CDR3 is 12 amino acids. Germline CDR1 is SGHNT and CDR2 is YENEEA. V was cut by 4 bases and J by 10 bases, with 8 bases left in between. DNA for the CDR3: TGTGCCAGCAGCTACTTTAACTCACCCCTCCACTTT. Protein product: CASSYFNSPLHF.

The J gene is TRBJ2-5, the V gene TRBV5-1; the D is unclear. The CDR3 has 14 residues. The germline CDR1 and CDR2 sequences are SGHRS and YFSETQ. Trimming took 2 bases from V and 2 from J, leaving 10 bases between them. The CDR3 sequence is CASSLGVIQETQYF. CDR3 in DNA: TGCGCCAGCAGCTTAGGAGTAATACAAGAGACCCAGTACTTC.

The chain links TRBV27 to TRBJ1-5, with a possible D match to TRBD1 (6 bases). The CDR3 spans 15 residues. Germline V CDR1 and CDR2: MNHEY, SMNVEV (reference sequence). V was cut by 5 bases and J by 0 bases, with 11 bases left in between. Here the CDR3 DNA reads TGTGCCAGCAGTGCACAGGGTGGTAGCAATCAGCCCCAGCATTTT. Encoded protein: CASSAQGGSNQPQHF.

The chain combines TRBV6-5 with TRBJ2-1; 8 bases agree with TRBD2. From germline, CDR1 is MNHEY and CDR2 SVGAGI. With V trimmed by 5 bases and J by 6 bases, 6 bases remained unmatched. The CDR3 consists of 14 residues. CDR3 region: CASSRTSPLNEQFF. For the CDR3, the DNA is TGTGCCAGCAGTAGGACTAGCCCTCTCAATGAGCAGTTCTTC.

This chain uses TRBV11-2 with TRBJ1-1; D gene uncertain. The CDR3 is made up of 13 amino acids. The germline V and J ends were trimmed by 5 bases and 1 base, with 8 bases remaining between them. In germline, CDR1 is SGHAT, CDR2 FQNNGV. CDR3 in amino acids: CASSRLENTEAFF. CDR3 nucleotides: TGTGCCAGCAGCAGACTGGAGAACACTGAAGCTTTCTTT. The full variable domain, in which reference TRBV11-2 and TRBJ1-1 provide the parts outside the CDR3, is EAGVAQSPRYKIIEKRQSVAFWCNPISGHATLYWYQQILGQGPKLLIQFQNNGVVDDSQLPKDRFSAERLKGVDSTLKIQPAKLEDSAVYLCASSRLENTEAFFGQGTRLTVV.

For this clone: The same CDR3 also results from other DNA sequences found in this sample. This chain joins TRBV9 and TRBJ1-1; 7 nucleotides agree with TRBD1. CDR3 length: 16 amino acids. Looked up from germline, CDR1 is SGDLS and CDR2 is YYNGEE. J lost 2 bases, V lost 0 bases, and 7 bases had no gene match. CDR3 sequence (DNA): TGTGCCAGCAGCGTAGCTACGGGACAGAAAAACACTGAAGCTTTCTTT. Translation: CASSVATGQKNTEAFF.

This clone was counted once. The CDR3 nucleotides are TGTGCCAGCAGTGAAGGCTTCTTCACTTACAATGAGCAGTTCTTC. Translation gives CASSEGFFTYNEQFF. The J gene is TRBJ2-1, the V gene TRBV2; no clear D. V was pared by 1 base and J by 4 bases, with 11 bases between. Germline V gives CDR1 SNHLY, CDR2 FYNNEI. CDR3 size: 15 residues.

The rearrangement joins TRBV6-5 to TRBJ1-1, with TRBD1 as a possible D gene (6 bases). V was clipped by 2 bases and J by 7 bases, with 11 bases between them. The CDR3 is 13 residues long. CDR1 is MNHEY, CDR2 SVGAGI, per germline. CDR3 nucleotides: TGTGCCAGCAGTTACAAGGGGGGGGATGAAGCTTTCTTT. It specifies CASSYKGGDEAFF.

This rearrangement joins TRBV28 to TRBJ1-6, with 7 bases fitting TRBD1. V gave up 2 bases and J gave up 9 bases; unmatched junction bases: 7. CDR3 length equals 15 residues. Germline CDR1 reads MDHEN; CDR2 reads SYDVKM. The CDR3 nucleotides are TGTGCCAGCAGTTTACAGGGACAGTTTACTTCACCCCTCCACTTT. Translating gives CASSLQGQFTSPLHF. Together with reference TRBV28 and TRBJ1-6, the CDR3 gives the full variable domain: DVKVTQSSRYLVKRTGEKVFLECVQDMDHENMFWYRQDPGLGLRLIYFSYDVKMKEKGDIPEGYSVSREKKERFSLILESASTNQTSMYLCASSLQGQFTSPLHFGNGTRLTVT.

CDR3 amino acids: CSAPADTEAFF. Written as DNA, the CDR3 is TGCAGTGCCCCAGCGGACACTGAAGCTTTCTTT. The chain uses TRBV20-1 and TRBJ1-1; D call uncertain. V dropped 6 bases and J dropped 3 bases, with 8 bases sitting between them. The length of the CDR3 is 11 residues. From germline, CDR1 is DFQATT and CDR2 SNEGSKA (reference sequence).

The chain couples TRBV7-9 to TRBJ1-1; D ambiguous. The V gene lost 3 bases and the J gene lost 3 bases, with 8 bases spanning the gap. CDR1 is SEHNR and CDR2 is FQNEAQ in the germline V gene (reference sequence). The CDR3 consists of 13 residues. CDR3 sequence: CASSFQSDTEAFF. The CDR3 region has the DNA TGTGCCAGCAGCTTCCAGAGCGACACTGAAGCTTTCTTT.

The chain recombines TRBV6-5 with TRBJ1-1; 9 bases map to TRBD1. The V gene's germline CDR1 is MNHEY and CDR2 SVGAGI. The CDR3 has 14 residues. V trimming: 10 bases; J trimming: 3 bases; junction bases outside the gene matches: 9. DNA of the CDR3: TGTGCCACCGGGACAGGGTACCCCGACACTGAAGCTTTCTTT. Its protein product is CATGTGYPDTEAFF.

The chain couples TRBV7-8 to TRBJ2-3; a possible D gene is TRBD2 (6 bases). The CDR3 totals 15 residues. The germline CDR1 and CDR2 sequences are SGHVS and FQNEAQ. Trimming stripped 3 bases from V and 3 bases from J, with 13 bases between. This chain's CDR3 is CASSFRDSTTDTQYF. CDR3 DNA sequence: TGTGCCAGCAGCTTCCGGGACTCCACGACAGATACGCAGTATTTT.

The chain carries TRBV5-1 and TRBJ2-5, with TRBD1 matching 10 bases. The length of the CDR3 is 15 residues. V lost 4 bases to trimming and J lost 3 bases; unmatched junction nucleotides: 6. Germline lookup yields CDR1 SGHRS and CDR2 YFSETQ. The CDR3, as DNA: TGCGCCAGCAGCAGAACCGGGACAGGGGAAGAGACCCAGTACTTC. Its translation is CASSRTGTGEETQYF.

This clone was detected a few times. The V and J genes are TRBV6-5 and TRBJ2-1; 9 bases match TRBD2. In germline, CDR1 is MNHEY, CDR2 SVGAGI. The CDR3 is 12 amino acids. The CDR3 coding sequence is TGTGCAGTAAGCGGGAGGTACAATGAGCAGTTCTTC. Protein product: CAVSGRYNEQFF.

This chain links TRBV5-1 with TRBJ2-3; tentative D call: TRBD1 (6 bases). Per the germline V gene, CDR1 is SGHRS and CDR2 is YFSETQ. Trimming stripped 5 bases from V and 0 bases from J, with 16 bases between. The CDR3 totals 16 residues. The CDR3 reads CASRFDGGGSTDTQYF. CDR3 bases: TGCGCCAGCAGGTTCGATGGGGGCGGGAGCACAGATACGCAGTATTTT.

The V call is TRBV28, the J call TRBJ1-5; TRBD1 aligns across 8 bases. V shed 6 bases, J shed 3 bases, and the junction held 4 bases outside the gene matches. Germline CDR1 reads MDHEN; CDR2 reads SYDVKM. The CDR3 has 14 amino acids. The CDR3 nucleotides are TGTGCCAGCAGCCCGGACAGGGACAATCAGCCCCAGCATTTT. It specifies CASSPDRDNQPQHF.

This clone has more than one count but fewer than ten. CDR3 in DNA: TGTGCCGCCACTACTATCAGGGGCCAGCCCCAGCATTTT. It specifies CAATTIRGQPQHF. The chain is built from TRBV24-1 and TRBJ1-5; D is perhaps TRBD1 (6 bases). From germline, CDR1 is KGHDR and CDR2 SFDVKD. Trimming stripped 12 bases from V and 7 bases from J, with 18 bases between. The CDR3 runs 13 residues.

The rearrangement links TRBV7-9 to TRBJ2-2; 7 nucleotides match TRBD2. Germline CDR1 is SEHNR and CDR2 is FQNEAQ (reference sequence). V lost 0 bases, J lost 3 bases, and 10 bases stayed unmatched. The CDR3 is made up of 18 amino acids. Written as DNA, the CDR3 is TGTGCCAGCAGCTTAGCCAAGGGCAGCGGGGAGTACACCGGGGAGCTGTTTTTT. It is translated as CASSLAKGSGEYTGELFF.